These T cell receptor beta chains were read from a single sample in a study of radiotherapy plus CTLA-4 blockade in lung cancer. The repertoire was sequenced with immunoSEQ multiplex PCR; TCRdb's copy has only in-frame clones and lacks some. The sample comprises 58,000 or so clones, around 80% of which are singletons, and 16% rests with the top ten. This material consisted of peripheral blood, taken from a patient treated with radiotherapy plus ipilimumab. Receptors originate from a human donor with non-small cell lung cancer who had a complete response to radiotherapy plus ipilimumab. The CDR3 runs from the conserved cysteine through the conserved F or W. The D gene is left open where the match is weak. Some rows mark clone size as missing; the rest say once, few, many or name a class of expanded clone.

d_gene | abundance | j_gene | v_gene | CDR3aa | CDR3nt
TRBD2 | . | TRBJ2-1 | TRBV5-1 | CASSLAGLAVNEQFF | TGCGCCAGCAGCTTGGCGGGACTAGCGGTCAATGAGCAGTTCTTC
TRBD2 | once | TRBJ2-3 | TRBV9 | CASSVGTSGGTDTQYF | TGTGCCAGCAGCGTAGGGACTAGCGGGGGCACAGATACGCAGTATTTT
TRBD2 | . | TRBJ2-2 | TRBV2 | CASSDALLAGGKNTGELFF | TGTGCCAGCAGTGATGCGTTACTAGCGGGGGGCAAGAACACCGGGGAGCTGTTTTTT
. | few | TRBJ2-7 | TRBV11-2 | CASSSVSLYEQYF | TGTGCCAGCAGCTCAGTCTCCCTCTACGAGCAGTACTTC
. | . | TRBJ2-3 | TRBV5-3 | CARSGAQGWTDTQYF | TGTGCCAGAAGCGGCGCGCAGGGATGGACAGATACGCAGTATTTT
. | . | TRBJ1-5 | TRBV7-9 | CASSPGDGGNQPQHF | TGTGCCAGCAGCCCCGGGGATGGGGGGAATCAGCCCCAGCATTTT
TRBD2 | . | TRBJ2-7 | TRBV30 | CAWSDQRDSYEQYF | TGTGCCTGGAGTGATCAGCGGGACTCCTACGAGCAGTACTTC
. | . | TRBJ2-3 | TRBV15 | CATSARITSTDTQYF | TGTGCCACCAGCGCCCGTATTACTAGCACAGATACGCAGTATTTT
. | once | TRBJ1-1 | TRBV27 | CASSPRVQGVEAFF | TGTGCCAGCAGTCCCCGCGTACAGGGAGTTGAAGCTTTCTTT
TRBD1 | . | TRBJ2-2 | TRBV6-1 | CASRGTGGTGELFF | TGTGCCAGCAGAGGGACAGGGGGCACCGGGGAGCTGTTTTTT
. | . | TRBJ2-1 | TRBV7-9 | CASSAISDEQFF | TGTGCCAGCAGCGCGATAAGCGATGAGCAGTTCTTC
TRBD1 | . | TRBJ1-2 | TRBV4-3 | CASSRDMGQGAPYTF | TGCGCCAGCAGCCGAGATATGGGACAGGGGGCGCCGTACACCTTC
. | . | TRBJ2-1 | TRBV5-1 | CASSLVTGTYNEQFF | TGCGCCAGCAGCTTGGTTACGGGGACTTACAATGAGCAGTTCTTC
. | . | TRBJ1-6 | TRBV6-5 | CASSYTGISYNSPLHF | TGTGCCAGCAGTTACACAGGAATCTCCTATAATTCCCCCCTCCACTTT
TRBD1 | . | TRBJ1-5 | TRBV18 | CASSSGQEQPQHF | TGTGCCAGCTCCTCGGGACAGGAGCAGCCCCAGCATTTT
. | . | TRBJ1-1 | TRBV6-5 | CASSYDSGAEAFF | TGTGCCAGCAGTTACGACTCCGGCGCTGAAGCTTTCTTT
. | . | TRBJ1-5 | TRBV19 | CASSIGSSRSNQPQHF | TGTGCCAGTAGTATAGGATCTTCGAGGAGCAATCAGCCCCAGCATTTT
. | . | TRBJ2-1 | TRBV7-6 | CASSLTGSYNKQFF | TGTGCCAGCAGCTTGACAGGCTCCTACAATAAGCAGTTCTTC
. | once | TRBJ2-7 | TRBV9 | CASSPRGSSYEQYF | TGTGCCAGCAGCCCCCGCGGGTCCTCCTACGAGCAGTACTTC
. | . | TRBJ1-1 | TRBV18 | CASSPLTETEAFF | TGTGCCAGCTCACCACTCACAGAGACTGAAGCTTTCTTT
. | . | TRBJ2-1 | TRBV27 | CASSLQQGNEQFF | TGTGCCAGCAGTTTACAACAGGGAAATGAGCAGTTCTTC
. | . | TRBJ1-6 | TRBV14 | CASSQEQRNSPLHF | TGTGCCAGCAGCCAAGAACAGAGAAATTCACCCCTCCACTTT
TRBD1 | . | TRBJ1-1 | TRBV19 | CASSIVGGTGLNEAFF | TGTGCCAGTAGTATAGTAGGAGGGACAGGTCTTAACGAAGCTTTCTTT
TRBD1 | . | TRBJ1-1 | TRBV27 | CASSPSPGQGRGNTEAFF | TGTGCCAGCAGTCCCAGCCCGGGACAGGGGCGGGGGAACACTGAAGCTTTCTTT
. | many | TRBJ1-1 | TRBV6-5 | CASTRGGNTEAFF | TGTGCCAGCACCCGGGGGGGAAACACTGAAGCTTTCTTT
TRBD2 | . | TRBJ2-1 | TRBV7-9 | CASSRLAGEGKTREQFF | TGTGCCAGCAGCCGACTAGCGGGAGAGGGGAAGACGCGTGAGCAGTTCTTC
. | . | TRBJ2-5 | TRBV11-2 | CASSLRLQETQYF | TGTGCCAGCAGCTTGAGGCTCCAAGAGACCCAGTACTTC
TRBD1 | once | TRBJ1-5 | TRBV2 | CASNPQGAGQPQHF | TGTGCCAGCAACCCTCAGGGGGCCGGTCAGCCCCAGCATTTT
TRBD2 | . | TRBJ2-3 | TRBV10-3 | CATKPGEGGDTQYF | TGTGCCACCAAGCCTGGGGAGGGAGGAGATACGCAGTATTTT
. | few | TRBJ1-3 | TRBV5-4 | CASSSPTGNTIYF | TGTGCCAGCAGCTCACCGACAGGAAACACCATATATTTT
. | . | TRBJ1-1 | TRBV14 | CASSHEAKGTEAFF | TGTGCCAGCAGCCACGAGGCAAAAGGAACTGAGGCTTTCTTT